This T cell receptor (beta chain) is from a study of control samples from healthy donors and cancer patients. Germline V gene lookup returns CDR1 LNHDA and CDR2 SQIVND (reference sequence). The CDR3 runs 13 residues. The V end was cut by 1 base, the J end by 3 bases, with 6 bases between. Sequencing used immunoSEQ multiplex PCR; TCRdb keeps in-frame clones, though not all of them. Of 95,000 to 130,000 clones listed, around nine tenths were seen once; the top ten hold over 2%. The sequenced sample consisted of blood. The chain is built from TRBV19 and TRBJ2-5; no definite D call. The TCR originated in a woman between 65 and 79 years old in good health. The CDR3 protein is CASSIGIEETQYF. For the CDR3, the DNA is TGTGCCAGTAGTATAGGGATTGAAGAGACCCAGTACTTC.